Below, 4 T cell receptor beta chains from the same sample are listed, as sequenced in a study of blood T cell repertoires in COVID-19. This table comes from immunoSEQ multiplex PCR, and its TCRdb copy is limited to in-frame clones, with some not included. The sample has over 35,000 clones; approximately 83% are singletons. Sequenced material: peripheral blood. Receptor source: a woman of 80 years or more with COVID-19, enrolled during active disease.

The rearrangement joins TRBV7-7 to TRBJ1-3; 9 positions match TRBD1. Germline CDR1 is SSHAT and CDR2 is FNYEAQ (reference sequence). Trimming cost V 4 bases and J 0 bases; bases outside gene matches: 13. The CDR3 covers 19 residues. CDR3 amino acids: CASSSKTGGQNLSGNTIYF. The CDR3 region has the DNA TGTGCCAGCAGCTCGAAAACAGGGGGCCAAAACCTCTCTGGAAACACCATATATTTT.

The chain joins TRBV10-3 to TRBJ2-7, with a weak D call TRBD1 (6 bases). Germline loops: CDR1 ENHRY, CDR2 SYGVKD. The CDR3 loop spans 14 amino acids. Trimming cost V 0 bases and J 6 bases, with 12 bases left between them. Here the CDR3 DNA reads TGTGCCATCAGTGAGTCGCCAGGGGTCTCCGAGCAGTACTTC. Its translation: CAISESPGVSEQYF.

This sequence joins TRBV6-1 and TRBJ2-5, with 12 bases matching TRBD1. Germline CDR1 MNHNS, CDR2 SASEGT. V gave up 4 bases and J gave up 5 bases; unmatched junction bases: 8. The CDR3 contains 16 residues. CDR3 DNA sequence: TGTGCCAGCAGTGGGGGGAGGGACAGGGGGCGTGAGACCCAGTACTTC. It translates to CASSGGRDRGRETQYF.

The chain is built from TRBV6-5 and TRBJ1-2; D is possibly TRBD1 (6 bases). V shed 0 bases and J shed 4 bases, with 9 bases lying between them. CDR1 and CDR2 from the germline V gene are MNHEY and SVGAGI. This CDR3 region has 14 residues. The CDR3 protein is CASSYSAGVYGYTF. CDR3 bases: TGTGCCAGCAGTTACTCGGCAGGGGTCTATGGCTACACCTTC.